Listed below are T cell receptor beta chains from one sample, sequenced in a study of cytomegalovirus exposure and HLA in healthy donors. Assay: immunoSEQ multiplex PCR; the TCRdb copy retains only in-frame clones and omits some. The sample holds 95,000 to 150,000 clones, 73% seen once. The sequenced sample was PBMCs. The receptors shown here come from a middle-aged woman in good health and CMV-seronegative. Each CDR3 is given with its conserved first and last residue. Each record gives: clone size, D gene, V gene, CDR3 length, J gene, CDR3 DNA, CDR3 protein. A D gene is named only where the DNA matches it firmly. The size field is filled for only some rows; it gives once, few, many or a size class.

clone size: NA; D gene: TRBD2; V gene: TRBV9; CDR3 length: 15; J gene: TRBJ2-1; CDR3 DNA: TGTGCCAGCAGCACCCAGCGGGGCTCCTACAATGAGCAGTTCTTC; CDR3 protein: CASSTQRGSYNEQFF
clone size: NA; D gene: TRBD2; V gene: TRBV29-1; CDR3 length: 13; J gene: TRBJ2-3; CDR3 DNA: TGCAGCGTTCTGGCGGGGGGCGATTATAGGCAGTATTTT; CDR3 protein: CSVLAGGDYRQYF
clone size: NA; D gene: TRBD2; V gene: TRBV7-2; CDR3 length: 14; J gene: TRBJ2-1; CDR3 DNA: TGTGCCAGCAGCTTGGGGCTAGCGGGCAATGAGCAGTTCTTC; CDR3 protein: CASSLGLAGNEQFF
clone size: NA; D gene: TRBD1; V gene: TRBV4-3; CDR3 length: 18; J gene: TRBJ2-7; CDR3 DNA: TGCGCCAGCAGCCAAGGGTTCAGGGGGCGAAAATTATCCTACGAGCAGTACTTC; CDR3 protein: CASSQGFRGRKLSYEQYF
clone size: few; D gene: TRBD1; V gene: TRBV30; CDR3 length: 14; J gene: TRBJ1-6; CDR3 DNA: TGTGCCTGGAGGGGGACAGCGAATTGGTCACCCCTCCACTTT; CDR3 protein: CAWRGTANWSPLHF
clone size: few; D gene: TRBD1; V gene: TRBV6-1; CDR3 length: 16; J gene: TRBJ1-2; CDR3 DNA: TGTGCCAGCAGTGAAGCCCAGGGACAGGTTGGTTATGGCTACACCTTC; CDR3 protein: CASSEAQGQVGYGYTF
clone size: NA; D gene: NA; V gene: TRBV6-7; CDR3 length: 16; J gene: TRBJ2-2; CDR3 DNA: TGTGCCAGCAGTTACTCGTTGTGGCCGTACACCGGGGAGCTGTTTTTT; CDR3 protein: CASSYSLWPYTGELFF
clone size: NA; D gene: TRBD1; V gene: TRBV4-3; CDR3 length: 15; J gene: TRBJ1-5; CDR3 DNA: TGCGCCAGCAGCCAAGATCGGGCAGGGGGGCAGTCCCAGCATTTT; CDR3 protein: CASSQDRAGGQSQHF
clone size: once; D gene: TRBD1; V gene: TRBV5-4; CDR3 length: 15; J gene: TRBJ2-1; CDR3 DNA: TGTGCCAGCAGCTTGGGACAGGGGATTTTCAATGAGCAGTTCTTC; CDR3 protein: CASSLGQGIFNEQFF
clone size: NA; D gene: TRBD2; V gene: TRBV19; CDR3 length: 14; J gene: TRBJ2-5; CDR3 DNA: TGTGCCAGTACCACAGCGGGGGCACCTGAGACCCAGTACTTC; CDR3 protein: CASTTAGAPETQYF
clone size: NA; D gene: TRBD1; V gene: TRBV7-9; CDR3 length: 17; J gene: TRBJ1-2; CDR3 DNA: TGTTCCAGCAGCTCGAACCAGGGGGGCACGATGAACTATGGCTACACCTTC; CDR3 protein: CSSSSNQGGTMNYGYTF
clone size: few; D gene: NA; V gene: TRBV7-9; CDR3 length: 11; J gene: TRBJ2-7; CDR3 DNA: TGTGCCAGCAGTCCAAACTACGAGCAGTACTTC; CDR3 protein: CASSPNYEQYF
clone size: NA; D gene: NA; V gene: TRBV7-8; CDR3 length: 16; J gene: TRBJ1-4; CDR3 DNA: TGTGCCAGCAGCTTATACCAACAGGAAGATCGGGAAAAACTGTTTTTT; CDR3 protein: CASSLYQQEDREKLFF
clone size: NA; D gene: NA; V gene: TRBV19; CDR3 length: 15; J gene: TRBJ2-7; CDR3 DNA: TGTGCCAGTAGTAGGGCGGGGACGTTCCACTACGAGCAGTACTTC; CDR3 protein: CASSRAGTFHYEQYF
clone size: NA; D gene: NA; V gene: TRBV14; CDR3 length: 16; J gene: TRBJ2-4; CDR3 DNA: TGTGCCAGCAGCCAAGATGTTTTAGGGCTGGAGGACATTCAGTACTTC; CDR3 protein: CASSQDVLGLEDIQYF
clone size: few; D gene: NA; V gene: TRBV4-3; CDR3 length: 16; J gene: TRBJ2-2; CDR3 DNA: TGCGCCAGCAGCCAAGCTGACCGACAGAACACCGGGGAGCTGTTTTTT; CDR3 protein: CASSQADRQNTGELFF
clone size: NA; D gene: NA; V gene: TRBV4-3; CDR3 length: 17; J gene: TRBJ1-6; CDR3 DNA: TGCGCCAGCAGCCAAGATTGGGCAGCTGGACACTTTTCACCCCTCCACTTT; CDR3 protein: CASSQDWAAGHFSPLHF
clone size: NA; D gene: TRBD1; V gene: TRBV12-5; CDR3 length: 12; J gene: TRBJ1-2; CDR3 DNA: TGTGCTAGTGGTAGAGACAGGGGGCAGTGCACCTTC; CDR3 protein: CASGRDRGQCTF
clone size: once; D gene: NA; V gene: TRBV2; CDR3 length: 15; J gene: TRBJ2-3; CDR3 DNA: TGTGCCAGCAGTGAGGTCGGGGTGGGGACAGATACGCAGTATTTT; CDR3 protein: CASSEVGVGTDTQYF
clone size: once; D gene: NA; V gene: TRBV21-1; CDR3 length: 17; J gene: TRBJ1-5; CDR3 DNA: TGTGCCAGCAGCAAAGCGGGCTGCCTAAGGAGCAATCAGCCCCAGCATTTT; CDR3 protein: CASSKAGCLRSNQPQHF
clone size: NA; D gene: NA; V gene: TRBV27; CDR3 length: 16; J gene: TRBJ2-3; CDR3 DNA: TGTGCCAGCAGTTTATCGACCGGGGTTGATGGAGATACGCAGTATTTT; CDR3 protein: CASSLSTGVDGDTQYF
clone size: NA; D gene: NA; V gene: TRBV19; CDR3 length: 14; J gene: TRBJ2-3; CDR3 DNA: TGTGCCAGTAGTCCGACGGGGAGCACAGATACGCAGTATTTT; CDR3 protein: CASSPTGSTDTQYF
clone size: NA; D gene: TRBD2; V gene: TRBV19; CDR3 length: 16; J gene: TRBJ2-3; CDR3 DNA: TGTGCCAGTAGTGGGACTAGCGGGGGACGCACAGATACGCAGTATTTT; CDR3 protein: CASSGTSGGRTDTQYF
clone size: NA; D gene: NA; V gene: TRBV4-1; CDR3 length: 16; J gene: TRBJ2-3; CDR3 DNA: TGCGCCAGCAGCCAAGATCCCCCGCCGACCGGGGATACGCAGTATTTT; CDR3 protein: CASSQDPPPTGDTQYF
clone size: few; D gene: NA; V gene: TRBV27; CDR3 length: 13; J gene: TRBJ2-4; CDR3 DNA: TGTGCCAGCAGCGCGAACGGTGGAAACATTCAGTACTTC; CDR3 protein: CASSANGGNIQYF
clone size: few; D gene: NA; V gene: TRBV7-9; CDR3 length: 14; J gene: TRBJ1-4; CDR3 DNA: TGTGCCAGCAGCCGAGGCACCGGTAGCGAAAAACTGTTTTTT; CDR3 protein: CASSRGTGSEKLFF
clone size: NA; D gene: NA; V gene: TRBV29-1; CDR3 length: 15; J gene: TRBJ1-2; CDR3 DNA: TGCAGCGTTGTTGCGGGTGGGGGGTTGAGCTATGGCTACACCTTC; CDR3 protein: CSVVAGGGLSYGYTF
clone size: NA; D gene: NA; V gene: TRBV5-4; CDR3 length: 16; J gene: TRBJ1-1; CDR3 DNA: TGTGCCAGCAGCGTGAAACGTACAGGGTGGAACACTGAAGCTTTCTTT; CDR3 protein: CASSVKRTGWNTEAFF
clone size: few; D gene: TRBD1; V gene: TRBV5-6; CDR3 length: 15; J gene: TRBJ1-1; CDR3 DNA: TGTGCCAGCAGCTTGGTGCAGGGGGTGAACACTGAAGCTTTCTTT; CDR3 protein: CASSLVQGVNTEAFF
clone size: many; D gene: TRBD2; V gene: TRBV25-1; CDR3 length: 18; J gene: TRBJ2-1; CDR3 DNA: TGTGCCAGCAGTGAATTTCGAGGGTTAGCGGGGGGCGACAATGAGCAGTTCTTC; CDR3 protein: CASSEFRGLAGGDNEQFF
clone size: NA; D gene: NA; V gene: TRBV7-2; CDR3 length: 16; J gene: TRBJ1-3; CDR3 DNA: TGTGCCAGCAGCTATTCGACAGAGGACTCTGGAAACACCATATATTTT; CDR3 protein: CASSYSTEDSGNTIYF
clone size: NA; D gene: NA; V gene: TRBV28; CDR3 length: 17; J gene: TRBJ2-5; CDR3 DNA: TGTGCCAGCAGCCCGACAAATCTGGCGGGAATTCAAGAGACCCAGTACTTC; CDR3 protein: CASSPTNLAGIQETQYF
clone size: NA; D gene: NA; V gene: TRBV9; CDR3 length: 14; J gene: TRBJ2-7; CDR3 DNA: TGTGCCAGCACTCCAGGGTCCCTCTCCTACGAGCAGTACTTC; CDR3 protein: CASTPGSLSYEQYF
clone size: NA; D gene: TRBD1; V gene: TRBV7-2; CDR3 length: 16; J gene: TRBJ1-2; CDR3 DNA: TGTGCCAGCAGTCACCTGACAGGGGAAGTCAACTATGGCTACACCTTC; CDR3 protein: CASSHLTGEVNYGYTF
clone size: NA; D gene: NA; V gene: TRBV30; CDR3 length: 12; J gene: TRBJ2-4; CDR3 DNA: TGTGCCTGGGAGGTGGGTTTAAACATTCAGTACTTC; CDR3 protein: CAWEVGLNIQYF
clone size: few; D gene: TRBD1; V gene: TRBV5-4; CDR3 length: 16; J gene: TRBJ2-6; CDR3 DNA: TGCGCCAGCAGCCAGAAGACAGGGTCTGGGGCCAACGTCCTGACTTTC; CDR3 protein: CASSQKTGSGANVLTF
clone size: NA; D gene: TRBD1; V gene: TRBV7-9; CDR3 length: 15; J gene: TRBJ2-5; CDR3 DNA: TGTGCCAGCAGCTTAGGGGACAGGGAGAGAGTGACCCAGTACTTC; CDR3 protein: CASSLGDRERVTQYF
clone size: NA; D gene: TRBD2; V gene: TRBV11-2; CDR3 length: 19; J gene: TRBJ2-1; CDR3 DNA: TGTGCCAGCAGCCGCTTCCCCGGGACTAGTTTAGGATCCTACAATGAGCAGTTCTTC; CDR3 protein: CASSRFPGTSLGSYNEQFF
clone size: NA; D gene: NA; V gene: TRBV18; CDR3 length: 17; J gene: TRBJ1-3; CDR3 DNA: TGTGCCAGCTCACGGTTAGGAGGACCCGACTCTGGAAACACCATATATTTT; CDR3 protein: CASSRLGGPDSGNTIYF
clone size: NA; D gene: NA; V gene: TRBV19; CDR3 length: 13; J gene: TRBJ1-5; CDR3 DNA: TGTGCCAGTAGTATCTGGCAGAAGCAGCCCCAGCATTTT; CDR3 protein: CASSIWQKQPQHF
clone size: NA; D gene: TRBD1; V gene: TRBV6-6; CDR3 length: 15; J gene: TRBJ2-7; CDR3 DNA: TGTGCCAGCAGTCTGGGACAGGGGGGGATTTACGAGCAGTACTTC; CDR3 protein: CASSLGQGGIYEQYF
clone size: once; D gene: TRBD1; V gene: TRBV5-6; CDR3 length: 15; J gene: TRBJ1-2; CDR3 DNA: TGTGCCAGCAGCTTGGGGGGACAGGGCGTAAGTGGCTACACCTTC; CDR3 protein: CASSLGGQGVSGYTF
clone size: NA; D gene: NA; V gene: TRBV28; CDR3 length: 14; J gene: TRBJ2-7; CDR3 DNA: TGTGCCAGCAGCCTCCCCGTTCCCTCCTACGAGCAGTACTTC; CDR3 protein: CASSLPVPSYEQYF
clone size: NA; D gene: TRBD1; V gene: TRBV29-1; CDR3 length: 12; J gene: TRBJ1-2; CDR3 DNA: TGCAGCGTTGAAACAGGGGAGTATGGCTACACCTTC; CDR3 protein: CSVETGEYGYTF
clone size: few; D gene: TRBD2; V gene: TRBV7-2; CDR3 length: 15; J gene: TRBJ2-1; CDR3 DNA: TGTGCCAGCAGCCGATCTAGCGGGAGACGGGGTGAGCAGTTCTTC; CDR3 protein: CASSRSSGRRGEQFF
clone size: NA; D gene: NA; V gene: TRBV20-1; CDR3 length: 11; J gene: TRBJ2-6; CDR3 DNA: TGCAGTGCTCATGGGGCCAACGTCCTGACTTTC; CDR3 protein: CSAHGANVLTF
clone size: NA; D gene: TRBD1; V gene: TRBV19; CDR3 length: 15; J gene: TRBJ1-1; CDR3 DNA: TGTGCCAGTAGTGGATCGACAGGGATGAACACTGAAGCTTTCTTT; CDR3 protein: CASSGSTGMNTEAFF